The rows below give T cell receptor beta chains drawn from one sample of a study of OX40 agonist ivuxolimab in advanced cancers. TCRdb's copy holds only in-frame clones and misses some; the assay was immunoSEQ multiplex PCR. The data contain about 93,000 clones, about 91% of them singletons. Here the sequenced sample was CD4+ or CD8+ T cells sorted from blood, taken in a trial of the OX40 agonist ivuxolimab. The source of these receptors is an adult with an advanced solid tumor such as melanoma, head and neck, liver or kidney cancer. Both conserved end residues are part of each CDR3. A D gene is named only where the DNA matches it firmly. For some rows the clone size is stated as once, few or many, or as a class when expanded; others skip it.

>TRBV28|TRBJ2-3|-|TRBD2
TGTGCCAGCAGCCTGACTAGCGTCATTAGCACAGATACGCAGTATTTT
CASSLTSVISTDTQYF
>TRBV5-1|TRBJ2-7|-|TRBD1
TGCGCCAGCAGCCGTAATGGACAGGGCACCTACGAGCAGTACTTC
CASSRNGQGTYEQYF
>TRBV5-1|TRBJ2-7|-|-
TGCGCCAGCAGCTTGGAGGGGCCCTCCTACGAGCAGTACTTC
CASSLEGPSYEQYF
>TRBV6-6|TRBJ1-5|-|TRBD1
TGTGCCAGCAGTTACGACAGGGTAAGCAATCAGCCCCAGCATTTT
CASSYDRVSNQPQHF
>TRBV5-1|TRBJ1-5|-|-
TGCGCCAGCAGCTTGGAACAGGGTAGTCCCCAGCATTTT
CASSLEQGSPQHF
>TRBV11-3|TRBJ2-7|-|-
TGTGCCAGCAGCTTAGGTGAACGTTACGAGCAGTACTTC
CASSLGERYEQYF
>TRBV5-4|TRBJ2-7|once|-
TGTGCCAGCAGCCAACTCTCGTCCTACGAGCAGTACTTC
CASSQLSSYEQYF
>TRBV5-4|TRBJ2-7|-|-
TGTGCCAGCAGCTTGGACAGAGACCTCTCCTACGAGCAGTACTTC
CASSLDRDLSYEQYF
>TRBV5-6|TRBJ2-5|-|-
TGTGCCAGCAGCTTGGGCCCTGGAGCGATGCAAGAGACCCAGTACTTC
CASSLGPGAMQETQYF
>TRBV20-1|TRBJ1-4|-|-
TGCAGTGCTAGTTGGACAGAAAAACTGTTTTTT
CSASWTEKLFF
>TRBV18|TRBJ1-4|-|TRBD1
TGTGCCAGCTCAACAGGGGCGTTGACTAATGAAAAACTGTTTTTT
CASSTGALTNEKLFF
>TRBV27|TRBJ2-6|-|-
TGTGCCAGCAGCCAGAGCTTAGCCGGGGCCAACGTCCTGACTTTC
CASSQSLAGANVLTF
>TRBV2|TRBJ2-7|few|-
TGTGCCAGCAGGTCCGGGCTAGTAGACAAGCAGTACTTC
CASRSGLVDKQYF
>TRBV6-5|TRBJ2-1|-|-
TGTGCCAGCAGTCCTCCAGGCCGAAATGAGCAGTTCTTC
CASSPPGRNEQFF
>TRBV6-1|TRBJ2-2|-|-
TGTGCCAGCAGCCCTCCAGGGAACACCGGGGAGCTGTTTTTT
CASSPPGNTGELFF
>TRBV9|TRBJ2-5|-|-
TGTGCCAGCAGCGTAGCCGGGGACGAGACCCAGTACTTC
CASSVAGDETQYF
>TRBV19|TRBJ1-1|-|-
TGTGCCAGTAGTATATTTGGGGCTGAAGCTTTCTTT
CASSIFGAEAFF
>TRBV5-6|TRBJ1-6|-|-
TGTGCCAGCAGCTTGGGGACCCCGGCATCACCCCTCCACTTT
CASSLGTPASPLHF
>TRBV9|TRBJ2-2|-|TRBD1
TGTGCCAGCAGCGTAGGACAGGGGGCGGGCACCGGGGAGCTGTTTTTT
CASSVGQGAGTGELFF
>TRBV5-6|TRBJ1-5|-|-
TGTGCCAGCAGCTTGGGGCCGTCCCTGGGGCCCCAGCATTTT
CASSLGPSLGPQHF
>TRBV5-1|TRBJ1-4|-|-
TGCGCCAGCAGTTCGGTGGCAGATAAAAAACTGTTTTTT
CASSSVADKKLFF
>TRBV28|TRBJ2-5|-|-
TGTGCCAGCAGACCGCCTGGGGGGCTGGAGACCCAGTACTTC
CASRPPGGLETQYF
>TRBV6-1|TRBJ2-7|-|-
TGTGCCAGCAGCAGGGGAAACTACGAGCAGTACTTC
CASSRGNYEQYF
>TRBV10-3|TRBJ1-1|-|-
TGTGCCATCAGGCAGGACACTGAAGCTTTCTTT
CAIRQDTEAFF
>TRBV19|TRBJ2-7|-|-
TGTGCCAGCCGAAGAGCGGACGCGGGCGAGCAGTACTTC
CASRRADAGEQYF
>TRBV6-1|TRBJ2-6|-|-
TGTGCCAGCCATAGCTCTGGGGCCAACGTCCTGACTTTC
CASHSSGANVLTF
>TRBV21-1|TRBJ2-1|-|-
TGTGCCAGCAACCCACTCGCTCCGAGCTCCTACAATGAGCAGTTCTTC
CASNPLAPSSYNEQFF
>TRBV30|TRBJ2-3|-|-
TGTGCCTGGAGTGTATTTGGGACCCCGACGGATACGCAGTATTTT
CAWSVFGTPTDTQYF
>TRBV10-3|TRBJ1-1|-|-
TGTGCCATCAGCAAACAGGATGACACTGAAGCTTTCTTT
CAISKQDDTEAFF
>TRBV7-2|TRBJ2-3|-|TRBD2
TGTGCCAGCAGCTTTCTAGCGGGAGCGGGAAATACGCAGTATTTT
CASSFLAGAGNTQYF
>TRBV4-2|TRBJ1-2|-|TRBD1
TGTGCCAGCAGCCAGGGGGACAGGGGCTACACCTTC
CASSQGDRGYTF
>TRBV6-5|TRBJ1-5|-|-
TGTGCCAGCAGTGTGTTCGTCGGGGATCAGCCCCAGCATTTT
CASSVFVGDQPQHF
>TRBV6-1|TRBJ2-4|-|-
TGTGCCAGCAGTGAAGCTGGTTCCCTAGCCAAAAACATTCAGTACTTC
CASSEAGSLAKNIQYF
>TRBV6-1|TRBJ2-5|-|TRBD1
TGTGCCAGCAGTGGGACAGGGGGTAAGGAGACCCAGTACTTC
CASSGTGGKETQYF
>TRBV6-6|TRBJ1-2|-|TRBD1
TGTGCCAGCACTCCGGACAGGGGGATAAACTATGGCTACACCTTC
CASTPDRGINYGYTF
>TRBV6-1|TRBJ1-1|once|-
TGTGCCAGCAGTGTACAGAAGAACACTGAAGCTTTCTTT
CASSVQKNTEAFF
>TRBV29-1|TRBJ1-1|-|-
TGCAGCGTGGCGGTCGGGGCAGTCACTGAAGCTTTCTTT
CSVAVGAVTEAFF
>TRBV6-1|TRBJ1-1|-|-
TGTGCCAGCAGTGACCGCAGGGGTATTGTGGCTGAAGCTTTCTTT
CASSDRRGIVAEAFF
>TRBV6-5|TRBJ2-5|-|TRBD2
TGTGCCAGCAGCTATACTAGCGGGCAAGAGACCCAGTACTTC
CASSYTSGQETQYF
>TRBV6-5|TRBJ2-7|-|TRBD1
TGTGCCAGCAGCACAGGGGGCACCCCCTACGAGCAGTACTTC
CASSTGGTPYEQYF
>TRBV28|TRBJ2-4|-|-
TGTGCCAGCAGTTCTTCTCCGGGTGGGGCCAAAAACATTCAGTACTTC
CASSSSPGGAKNIQYF